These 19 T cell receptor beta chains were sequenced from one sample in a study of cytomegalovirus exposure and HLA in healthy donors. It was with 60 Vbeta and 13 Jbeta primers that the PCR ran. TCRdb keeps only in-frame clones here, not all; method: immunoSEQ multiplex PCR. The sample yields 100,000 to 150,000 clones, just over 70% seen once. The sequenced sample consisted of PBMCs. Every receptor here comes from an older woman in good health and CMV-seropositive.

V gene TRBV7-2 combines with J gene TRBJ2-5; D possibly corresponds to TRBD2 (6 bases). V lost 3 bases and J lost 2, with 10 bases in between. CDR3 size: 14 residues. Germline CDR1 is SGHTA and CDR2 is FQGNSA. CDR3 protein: CASSLEGRQETQYF. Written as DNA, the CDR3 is TGTGCCAGCAGCTTGGAAGGGAGGCAAGAGACCCAGTACTTC.

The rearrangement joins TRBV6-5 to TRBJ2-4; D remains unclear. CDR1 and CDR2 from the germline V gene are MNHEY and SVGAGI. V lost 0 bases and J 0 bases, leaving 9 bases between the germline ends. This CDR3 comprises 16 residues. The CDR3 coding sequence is TGTGCCAGCAGTTACTCCCGGGTCTTAGCCAAAAACATTCAGTACTTC. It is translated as CASSYSRVLAKNIQYF.

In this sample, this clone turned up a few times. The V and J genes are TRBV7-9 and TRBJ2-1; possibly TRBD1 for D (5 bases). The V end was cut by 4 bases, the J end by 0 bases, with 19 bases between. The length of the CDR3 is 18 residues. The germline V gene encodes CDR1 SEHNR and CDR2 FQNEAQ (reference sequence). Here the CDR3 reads CASSSTLTTESSYNEQFF. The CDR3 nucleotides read TGTGCCAGCAGCTCGACCCTTACGACAGAGAGCTCCTACAATGAGCAGTTCTTC.

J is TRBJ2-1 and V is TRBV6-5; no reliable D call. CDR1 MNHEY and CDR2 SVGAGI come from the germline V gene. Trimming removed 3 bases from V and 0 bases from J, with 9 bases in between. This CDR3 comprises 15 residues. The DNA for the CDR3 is TGTGCCAGCAGTTATAGTCGGAGCTCCTACAATGAGCAGTTCTTC. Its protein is CASSYSRSSYNEQFF.

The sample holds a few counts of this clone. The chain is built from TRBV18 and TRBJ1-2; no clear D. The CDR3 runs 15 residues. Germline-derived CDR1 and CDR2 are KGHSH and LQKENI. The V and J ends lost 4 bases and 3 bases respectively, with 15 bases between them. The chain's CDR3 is CASSLGLPLDYGYTF. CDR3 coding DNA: TGTGCCAGCTCACTTGGGCTACCTCTGGACTATGGCTACACCTTC.

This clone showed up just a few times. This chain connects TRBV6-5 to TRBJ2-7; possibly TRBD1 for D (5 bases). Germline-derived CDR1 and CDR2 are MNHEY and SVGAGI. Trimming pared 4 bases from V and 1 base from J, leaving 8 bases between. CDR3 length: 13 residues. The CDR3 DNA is TGTGCCAGCAGTTTCAGGGAATCCTACGAGCAGTACTTC. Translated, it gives CASSFRESYEQYF.

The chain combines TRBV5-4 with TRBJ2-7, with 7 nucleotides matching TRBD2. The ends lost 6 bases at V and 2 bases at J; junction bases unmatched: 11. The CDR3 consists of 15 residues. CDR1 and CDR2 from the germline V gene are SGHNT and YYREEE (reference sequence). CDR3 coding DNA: TGTGCCAGCACCCTCGGGGGGTCTCGGGCCTACGAGCAGTACTTC. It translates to CASTLGGSRAYEQYF.

CDR3 sequence reads: CASSQDQQATGGYTF. The DNA of the CDR3 is TGTGCCAGCAGCCAAGATCAACAGGCGACCGGTGGCTACACCTTC. The chain uses TRBV4-2 and TRBJ1-2, with D tentatively TRBD1 (5 bases). CDR1 and CDR2 from the germline V gene are LGHNA and YNFKEQ. The CDR3 spans 15 residues. Trimming removed 0 bases from V and 7 bases from J, with 15 bases in between.

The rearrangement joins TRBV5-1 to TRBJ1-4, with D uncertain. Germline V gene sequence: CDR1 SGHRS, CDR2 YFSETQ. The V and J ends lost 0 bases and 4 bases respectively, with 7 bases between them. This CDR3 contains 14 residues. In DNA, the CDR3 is TGCGCCAGCAGCTTGGGGGCCAGTAATGAAAAACTGTTTTTT. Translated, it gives CASSLGASNEKLFF.

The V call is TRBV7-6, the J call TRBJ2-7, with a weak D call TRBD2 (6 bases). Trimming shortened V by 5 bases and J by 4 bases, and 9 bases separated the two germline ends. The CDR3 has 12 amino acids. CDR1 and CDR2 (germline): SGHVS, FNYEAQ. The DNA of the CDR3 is TGTGCCAGCAGCCCAGGAGGGTACGAGCAGTACTTC. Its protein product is CASSPGGYEQYF.

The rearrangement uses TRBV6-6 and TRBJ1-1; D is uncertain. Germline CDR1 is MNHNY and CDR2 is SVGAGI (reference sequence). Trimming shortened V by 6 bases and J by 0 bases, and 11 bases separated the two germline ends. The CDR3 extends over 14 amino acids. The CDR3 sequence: CASRPTTVNTEAFF. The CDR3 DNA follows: TGTGCCAGCAGGCCTACCACAGTGAACACTGAAGCTTTCTTT.

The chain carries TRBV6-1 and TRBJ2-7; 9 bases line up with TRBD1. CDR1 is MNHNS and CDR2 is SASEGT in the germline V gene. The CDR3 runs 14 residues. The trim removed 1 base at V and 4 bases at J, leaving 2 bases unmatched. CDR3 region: CASSEVDRGYEQYF. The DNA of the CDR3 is TGTGCCAGCAGTGAAGTGGACAGGGGATACGAGCAGTACTTC.

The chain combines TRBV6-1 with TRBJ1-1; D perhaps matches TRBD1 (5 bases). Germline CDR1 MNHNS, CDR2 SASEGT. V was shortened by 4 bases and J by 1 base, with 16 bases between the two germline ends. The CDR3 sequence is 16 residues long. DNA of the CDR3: TGTGCCAGCAGTGGGGGGTGGTGGGGGGGGAACACTGAAGCTTTCTTT. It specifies CASSGGWWGGNTEAFF.

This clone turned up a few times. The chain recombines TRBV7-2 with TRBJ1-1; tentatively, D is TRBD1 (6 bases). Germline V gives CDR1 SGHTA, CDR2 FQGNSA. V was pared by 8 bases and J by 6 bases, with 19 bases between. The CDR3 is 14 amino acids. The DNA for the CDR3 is TGTGCCAGCCGCCCAGCGGGGGGGCGGGCTGAAGCTTTCTTT. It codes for CASRPAGGRAEAFF.

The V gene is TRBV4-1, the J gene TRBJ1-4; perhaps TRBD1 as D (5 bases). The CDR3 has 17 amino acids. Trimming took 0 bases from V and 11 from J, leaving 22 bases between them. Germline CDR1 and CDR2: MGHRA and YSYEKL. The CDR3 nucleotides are TGCGCCAGCAGCCAAGACGGACTCAGTGGGGGTGGAGGGAAACTGTTTTTT. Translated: CASSQDGLSGGGGKLFF.

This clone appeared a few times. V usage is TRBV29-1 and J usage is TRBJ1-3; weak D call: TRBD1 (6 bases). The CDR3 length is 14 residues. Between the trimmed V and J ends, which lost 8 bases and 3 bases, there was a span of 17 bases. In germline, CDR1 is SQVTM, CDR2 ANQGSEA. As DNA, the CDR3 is TGCAGCTCCTGGGGGGGCATTCATGGAAACACCATATATTTT. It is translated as CSSWGGIHGNTIYF.

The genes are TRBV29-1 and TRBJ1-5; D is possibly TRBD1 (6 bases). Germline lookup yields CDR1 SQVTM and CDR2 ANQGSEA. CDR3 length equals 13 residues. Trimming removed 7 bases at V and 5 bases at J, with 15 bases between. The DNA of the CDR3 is TGCAGCGCCATAGTACAGGGAGATCAGCCCCAGCATTTT. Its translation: CSAIVQGDQPQHF.

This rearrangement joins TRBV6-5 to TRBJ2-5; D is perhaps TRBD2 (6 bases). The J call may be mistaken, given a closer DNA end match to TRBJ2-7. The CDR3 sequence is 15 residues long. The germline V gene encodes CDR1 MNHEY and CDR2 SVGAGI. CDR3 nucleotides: TGTGCCAGCAGTTACTCGAGCGGGCAGCACTACGAGCAGTACTTC. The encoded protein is CASSYSSGQHYEQYF.

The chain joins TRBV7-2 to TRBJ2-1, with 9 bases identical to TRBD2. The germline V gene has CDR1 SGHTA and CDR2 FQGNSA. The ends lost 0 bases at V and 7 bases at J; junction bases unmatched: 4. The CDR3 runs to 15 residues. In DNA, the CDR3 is TGTGCCAGCAGCTTAGCGCGGCTAGCGGGGAATGAGCAGTTCTTC. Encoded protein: CASSLARLAGNEQFF. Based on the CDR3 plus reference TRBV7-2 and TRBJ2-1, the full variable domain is GAGVSQSPSNKVTEKGKDVELRCDPISGHTALYWYRQSLGQGLEFLIYFQGNSAPDKSGLPSDRFSAERTGGSVSTLTIQRTQQEDSAVYLCASSLARLAGNEQFFGPGTRLTVL.